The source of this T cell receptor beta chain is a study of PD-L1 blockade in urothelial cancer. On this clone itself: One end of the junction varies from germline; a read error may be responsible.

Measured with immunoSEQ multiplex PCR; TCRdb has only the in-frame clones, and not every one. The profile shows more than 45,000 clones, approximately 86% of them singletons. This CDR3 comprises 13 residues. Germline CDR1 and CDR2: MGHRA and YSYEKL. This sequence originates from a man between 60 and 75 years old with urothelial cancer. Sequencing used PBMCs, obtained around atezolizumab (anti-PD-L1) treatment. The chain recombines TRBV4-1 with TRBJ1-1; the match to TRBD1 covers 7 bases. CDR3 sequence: CAGRQGPSTEAFF. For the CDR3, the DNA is TGCGCCGGCAGACAGGGCCCCTCCACTGAAGCTTTCTTT.